A single sample gave rise to the 2 T cell receptor beta chains below, sequenced in a study of blood T cell repertoires in COVID-19 (dated by TCRdb to between 2020 and 2021). The library was obtained by the immunoSEQ multiplex PCR assay. What TCRdb holds here is the immuneACCESS table cut down to in-frame rearrangements. Part of the clones is not present; checked against another copy, under half of the missing clones reflect an unresolved V gene, and the others are unexplained. This sample gives some 150,000 clones in total; 82% of them show up just once. The top ten constitute about 4.2% of the sample. The sample comprised peripheral blood. These TCRs come from a woman aged 80 or over with acute or convalescent COVID-19.

The V gene is TRBV7-9, the J gene TRBJ1-1; D is uncertain. Deletions cut 1 base from V and 4 bases from J, with 10 bases between. The CDR3 totals 14 residues. CDR1 and CDR2 (germline): SEHNR, FQNEAQ (reference sequence). This CDR3 is CASSLVWEGTEAFF. CDR3 sequence (DNA): TGTGCCAGCAGCTTAGTGTGGGAGGGCACTGAAGCTTTCTTT.

The chain joins TRBV5-6 to TRBJ2-3; 7 bases line up with TRBD2. The ends lost 1 base at V and 1 base at J; junction bases unmatched: 3. Germline loops: CDR1 SGHDT, CDR2 YYEEEE. This CDR3 comprises 15 residues. CDR3 protein: CASSLWLAGTDTQYF. For the CDR3, the DNA is TGTGCCAGCAGCTTGTGGCTAGCGGGCACAGATACGCAGTATTTT.